A selection of T cell receptor beta chains follows, all from one sample in a study of radiotherapy plus CTLA-4 blockade in lung cancer. Sequencing was performed with immunoSEQ multiplex PCR; in TCRdb, only in-frame clones are kept and a portion is missing. The sample includes 50,000 to 75,000 clones, approximately 75% of them seen just once. This material consisted of peripheral blood, taken from a patient treated with radiotherapy plus ipilimumab. The origin of the receptors is a human donor with non-small cell lung cancer who had a complete response to radiotherapy plus ipilimumab. CDR3s include the opening cysteine and the closing phenylalanine or tryptophan. Each record gives: clone size, D gene, J gene, V gene, CDR3 protein, CDR3 DNA. The D gene is left open where the match is weak. Size is stated for part of the rows, as once, few or many counts, or as a class when the clone is expanded.

>NA|NA|TRBJ2-3|TRBV5-4
CASSPFTGIDTQYF
TGTGCCAGCAGCCCGTTCACAGGGATAGATACGCAGTATTTT
>NA|NA|TRBJ2-7|TRBV11-3
CASSLDRLGVDEQYF
TGTGCCAGCAGCTTAGATAGGTTAGGGGTGGACGAGCAGTACTTC
>NA|TRBD2|TRBJ2-1|TRBV2
CASRREAYNEQFF
TGTGCCAGCCGCCGGGAGGCCTACAATGAGCAGTTCTTC
>NA|NA|TRBJ1-4|TRBV2
CASSALGGAAPTNEKLFF
TGTGCCAGCAGTGCCCTTGGTGGGGCCGCGCCAACTAATGAAAAACTGTTTTTT
>NA|TRBD1|TRBJ1-4|TRBV10-3
CAISERQGEEKLFF
TGTGCCATCAGTGAGAGGCAGGGGGAAGAAAAACTGTTTTTT
>NA|NA|TRBJ2-3|TRBV30
CAWSVEPIDTQYF
TGTGCCTGGAGTGTAGAACCGATCGATACGCAGTATTTT
>NA|TRBD1|TRBJ1-4|TRBV2
CASSGQGASTNEKLFF
TGTGCCAGCAGTGGACAGGGGGCCTCAACTAATGAAAAACTGTTTTTT
>NA|NA|TRBJ1-2|TRBV11-2
CASSLGRIRDLGYTF
TGTGCCAGCAGCTTAGGTCGAATCCGGGACCTAGGCTACACCTTC
>NA|TRBD1|TRBJ2-5|TRBV18
CASCRDRSQETQYF
TGTGCCAGCTGCCGGGACAGGAGTCAAGAGACCCAGTACTTC
>few|TRBD1|TRBJ2-3|TRBV5-1
CASSTDRGDTDTQYF
TGCGCCAGCAGCACAGACAGGGGGGACACAGATACGCAGTATTTT
>NA|NA|TRBJ2-1|TRBV5-4
CASSHGGGASSYNEQFF
TGTGCCAGCAGCCACGGAGGGGGGGCGAGCTCCTACAATGAGCAGTTCTTC
>NA|NA|TRBJ1-2|TRBV12-5
CASGLGGAGGYTF
TGTGCTAGTGGTTTGGGGGGGGCTGGGGGCTACACCTTC